The clone carrying this TCR beta chain was seen many times. The data were taken from a study of neurological immune-mediated disorders. The study built unsorted libraries from 2 million PBMCs kept at -80 C. J lost 9 bases, V lost 4 bases, and 5 bases had no gene match. Germline V lookup: CDR1 SGHRS, CDR2 YFSETQ. There are 12 residues in the CDR3. Synthesis of cDNA was performed by 5'RACE using 10-nucleotide random UMIs. MiXCR, run by TCRdb on the 5' RACE reads, gives a single entry per CDR3 protein. Counted here are 30,000 to 40,000 distinct CDR3 sequences, around 6.8% occurring once; the ten biggest clones make up roughly 4.4%.

This rearrangement joins TRBV5-1 to TRBJ1-1; the match to TRBD1 covers 8 bases. This sequence originates from a woman aged 40 to 50 in good health. The sample consisted of PBMCs. CDR3 amino acids: CASSTGQGKAFF. The CDR3 nucleotides read TGCGCCAGCAGCACCGGACAGGGTAAAGCTTTCTTT.